One sample yielded the 17 T cell receptor beta chains listed below, sequenced in a study of beta chain features in type 1 diabetes listed by TCRdb under 2018. The method behind the library was the immunoSEQ multiplex PCR assay. The entire amount of isolated RNA was reverse transcribed using the High Capacity cDNA Reverse Transcription Kit, so the sequenced TCRB transcripts were expressed ones. The source is immuneACCESS, and TCRdb retained only in-frame sequences with V and J called. Part of the clones is not carried over; for the studies checked, unresolved V genes explain less than half of this, and the remainder is unexplained. For this sample there are roughly 450,000 clones; approximately 10% appear just once. Together, the top ten hold about 0.045% of the sample. Source material: naive CD4+ T cells from blood. Explained via the paper, the cell subset or site label denotes: true naive CD4+ T cells. The receptors were sampled from a woman aged 18-29 years in good health.

The chain employs TRBV21-1 and TRBJ2-6. TRBV21-1 is reported as a pseudogene. The CDR3 is 19 residues long. Here the CDR3 reads CASSKVMGFNRSGANVLTF. The CDR3 DNA reads as TGTGCCAGCAGCAAAGTGATGGGGTTCAACCGCTCTGGGGCCAACGTCCTGACTTTC.

The chain is built from TRBV6-6 and TRBJ2-1; 7 positions agree with TRBD2. The J segment lost 1 base and the V segment lost 6 bases, leaving 6 bases of the junction unmatched. This CDR3 comprises 15 residues. Per the germline V gene, CDR1 is MNHNY and CDR2 is SVGAGI (reference sequence). This CDR3 is CASRPLAASYNEQFF. The CDR3 bases are TGTGCCAGCAGACCTCTAGCGGCTTCCTACAATGAGCAGTTCTTC.

This sequence joins TRBV2 and TRBJ2-1, with no clear D. V lost 7 bases to trimming and J lost 0 bases, with 10 bases between them. The germline V gene encodes CDR1 SNHLY and CDR2 FYNNEI. There are 14 residues in the CDR3. This CDR3 is CASIIGHSYNEQFF. The CDR3 nucleotides are TGTGCCAGCATCATCGGGCACTCCTACAATGAGCAGTTCTTC.

This clone came up a few times. The chain recombines TRBV6-6 with TRBJ2-7, with 9 bases lining up with TRBD1. The CDR3 consists of 14 residues. From germline, CDR1 is MNHNY and CDR2 SVGAGI (reference sequence). J lost 6 bases, V lost 5 bases, and 8 bases had no gene match. CDR3 sequence: CASSDRGAIFEQYV. The CDR3 DNA reads as TGTGCCAGCAGTGACAGGGGGGCCATCTTCGAGCAGTACGTC.

The rearrangement links TRBV30 to TRBJ2-7; D may match TRBD1 or TRBD2 (6 bases each). Germline assignment: CDR1 GTSNPN and CDR2 SVGIG (reference sequence). V lost 3 bases and J 2 bases, leaving 8 bases between the germline ends. The CDR3 runs 12 residues. The CDR3 protein is CAWRGGTYEQYF. CDR3 in DNA: TGTGCCTGGAGAGGGGGGACCTACGAGCAGTACTTC.

For the CDR3, the DNA is TGTGCCAGCAGACCCGTCAGGGAGGACAAAAACATTCAGTACTTC. This translates into CASRPVREDKNIQYF. The chain combines TRBV11-2 with TRBJ2-4, with D perhaps TRBD2 (6 bases). Germline V gives CDR1 SGHAT, CDR2 FQNNGV. The CDR3 extends over 15 amino acids. The V end was cut by 6 bases, the J end by 3 bases, with 15 bases between.

This chain joins TRBV28 and TRBJ2-3; the D gene is possibly TRBD2 (6 bases). Germline CDR1 is MDHEN and CDR2 is SYDVKM. V was shortened by 2 bases and J by 7 bases, with 7 bases between the two germline ends. The CDR3 runs to 12 residues. The CDR3 bases are TGTGCCAGCAGTTTAGGGGGGTATACGCAGTATTTT. This encodes CASSLGGYTQYF. Filled out from reference TRBV28 and TRBJ2-3, the complete variable domain reads DVKVTQSSRYLVKRTGEKVFLECVQDMDHENMFWYRQDPGLGLRLIYFSYDVKMKEKGDIPEGYSVSREKKERFSLILESASTNQTSMYLCASSLGGYTQYFGPGTRLTVL.

The chain is built from TRBV4-3 and TRBJ2-3; D ambiguous. V lost 0 bases and J 2 bases, leaving 6 bases between the germline ends. The CDR3 is made up of 14 amino acids. Germline loops: CDR1 LGHNA, CDR2 YSLEER. As DNA, the CDR3 is TGCGCCAGCAGCCAAGATAGCCTCACAGATACGCAGTATTTT. Amino acid sequence: CASSQDSLTDTQYF.

This clone was counted a few times. The chain links TRBV5-4 to TRBJ2-7; tentatively, D is TRBD1 or TRBD2 (5 bases each). CDR1 SGHNT and CDR2 YYREEE come from the germline V gene (reference sequence). Trimming removed 4 bases at V and 3 bases at J, with 5 bases between. This CDR3 contains 11 residues. CDR3 in DNA: TGTGCCAGCAGCGGGGGCTACGAGCAGTACTTC. Protein: CASSGGYEQYF.

About this clone: The identical CDR3 is also encoded by other nucleotide sequences in the sample. The V gene is TRBV7-2, the J gene TRBJ2-6; D ambiguous. The V end lost 2 bases, the J end lost 1 base, and 3 bases lay between the germline ends. The CDR3 consists of 14 residues. Germline CDR1 is SGHTA and CDR2 is FQGNSA. CDR3 DNA sequence: TGTGCCAGCAGCTTAAGTTCTGGGGCCAACGTCCTGACTTTC. Its translation: CASSLSSGANVLTF.

This clone was detected only a few times. V usage is TRBV29-1 and J usage is TRBJ2-1; possible D gene TRBD1, 5 bases. The CDR3 extends over 12 amino acids. Trimming removed 7 bases at V and 4 bases at J, with 11 bases between. Germline values: CDR1 SQVTM, CDR2 ANQGSEA. The CDR3 reads CSADSLYNEQFF. CDR3 DNA: TGCAGCGCTGACAGTTTGTACAATGAGCAGTTCTTC.

The sample holds a few counts of this clone. This chain joins TRBV4-3 and TRBJ2-1; 12 bases are shared with TRBD2. Per the germline V gene, CDR1 is LGHNA and CDR2 is YSLEER. The V gene end was trimmed by 0 bases and the J gene end by 1 base; junction bases not matched to a gene: 10. The length of the CDR3 is 20 residues. The CDR3 sequence: CASSQEHLAGGPASYNEQFF. The DNA for the CDR3 is TGCGCCAGCAGCCAAGAACACCTAGCGGGAGGGCCGGCGTCCTACAATGAGCAGTTCTTC.

This clone was found a few times. The V and J genes are TRBV5-1 and TRBJ2-1; TRBD2 matches at 11 bases. CDR3 length: 16 residues. J was trimmed by 10 bases and V by 4 bases; bases with no gene match: 13. CDR1 is SGHRS and CDR2 is YFSETQ in the germline V gene. For the CDR3, the DNA is TGCGCCAGCAGCACGGGCCGGTGGGTAGCGGGAGGGGAGCAGTTCTTC. Translated, it gives CASSTGRWVAGGEQFF. Filled out from reference TRBV5-1 and TRBJ2-1, the complete variable domain reads KAGVTQTPRYLIKTRGQQVTLSCSPISGHRSVSWYQQTPGQGLQFLFEYFSETQRNKGNFPGRFSGRQFSNSRSEMNVSTLELGDSALYLCASSTGRWVAGGEQFFGPGTRLTVL.

This clone was seen a handful of times. The rearrangement joins TRBV4-1 to TRBJ2-1; possibly TRBD1 or TRBD2 for D (5 bases each). CDR1 and CDR2 from the germline V gene are MGHRA and YSYEKL. This CDR3 contains 17 residues. Trimming removed 0 bases from V and 7 bases from J, with 19 bases in between. CDR3 in amino acids: CASSQDNRPGPVNEQFF. CDR3 nucleotides: TGCGCCAGCAGCCAAGATAATCGTCCGGGGCCAGTTAATGAGCAGTTCTTC.

This clone came up a few times. This chain joins TRBV7-2 and TRBJ2-1; D not resolved. Germline CDR1 reads SGHTA; CDR2 reads FQGNSA. The CDR3 extends over 14 amino acids. Trimming pared 1 base from V and 6 bases from J, leaving 10 bases between. The chain's CDR3 is CASSLGASSNEQFF. In DNA, the CDR3 is TGTGCCAGCAGCTTAGGGGCGAGTAGCAATGAGCAGTTCTTC.

The chain recombines TRBV10-3 with TRBJ2-5; tentative D call: TRBD1 (6 bases). The V end lost 4 bases, the J end lost 5 bases, and 17 bases lay between the germline ends. CDR1 and CDR2 (germline): ENHRY, SYGVKD. CDR3 length equals 15 residues. The CDR3: CAISGSTHRDETQYF. The DNA for the CDR3 is TGTGCCATCAGTGGGTCGACCCACAGGGACGAGACCCAGTACTTC.

The chain uses TRBV28 and TRBJ2-5, with no clear D. CDR1 and CDR2 (germline): MDHEN, SYDVKM. The V and J ends lost 7 bases and 5 bases respectively, with 11 bases between them. The CDR3 sequence is 12 residues long. CDR3: CASTSVSETQYF. CDR3 coding DNA: TGTGCCAGCACCTCGGTCTCGGAGACCCAGTACTTC.